Here is one T cell receptor (beta chain) with its context. Its cognate antigen is unknown. TCR beta sequencing was performed on blood CD8+ and CD4+ T cells. The authors negatively isolated CD8+ and CD4+ T cells and FACS-enriched TEMRA cells. These data belong to a study of CD8 T cells in Susac syndrome. CDR3 size: 13 residues. V was pared by 5 bases and J by 4 bases, with 8 bases between. Germline-derived CDR1 and CDR2 are MNHEY and SVGAGI. Study-wide findings and caveats: The study recognized that the number of individuals in its TCR sequencing and HLA analysis was relatively small.

The RNA input was about 0.5 to 1 ug, and it was reverse transcribed with random hexamers. Amplification of TCR beta CDR3 was carried out by immunoSEQ multiplex PCR, which covered 54 Vbeta and 13 Jbeta segments. MiXCR, applied by TCRdb to the immunoSEQ multiplex PCR reads, yields one record per CDR3 protein. The sample holds more than 150,000 distinct CDR3 sequences; 95% to 96% are singletons and the top ten take roughly 0.15%. The sequencing sample was made of CD8+ T cells from PBMCs. The TCR sequence derives from a human donor with multiple sclerosis. The chain is built from TRBV6-5 and TRBJ1-4, with D unresolved. CDR3 protein: CASSAGFNEKLFF. The CDR3 DNA reads TGTGCCAGCAGTGCAGGCTTTAATGAAAAACTGTTTTTT.